This T cell receptor (beta chain) was captured in a study of vaccination effects on CD4 cells after COVID-19. Findings of the study overall: Substantial clonal contraction characterized both infection- and vaccine-induced clones late after vaccination.

Antigen-specific CD4+ T cells were first expanded with viral peptide pools by the ViraFEST assay and only then sequenced. Cultured cells yielded isolated CD4+ T cells after less than 11 days. BNT162b2 vaccine or mRNA-1273 vaccine was given to participants in two doses. On day 3 and again on day 7, half the medium was replaced with IL-2 medium. The protocol was immunoSEQ multiplex PCR, while the TCRdb copy is restricted to in-frame clones and leaves out a portion. The sample has approximately 31,000 clones, approximately 72% seen once. This clone was seen only a few times. Its antigen is not known. The germline V gene has CDR1 MGHRA and CDR2 YSYEKL. The CDR3 spans 18 residues. Trimming took 1 base from V and 4 from J, leaving 20 bases between them.

The source of this sequence is a human donor who received a COVID-19 vaccine. Material: CD4+ T cells from PBMCs cultured with HCoV-229E spike peptides, obtained after COVID-19 vaccination. This chain connects TRBV4-1 to TRBJ1-5, with TRBD1 as a possible D gene (5 bases). The CDR3: CASSQAYRTGASNQPQHF. CDR3 coding DNA: TGCGCCAGCAGCCAAGCCTATAGGACCGGGGCCTCTAATCAGCCCCAGCATTTT.